This entry describes one T cell receptor (beta chain). The antigen remains undetermined. Libraries were prepared by immunoSEQ multiplex PCR; TCRdb keeps only in-frame clonotypes and omits some of them. The table includes about 100,000 clones, roughly 86% detected once. These data belong to a study of T cell responses to AZD1222 COVID-19 vaccine. The V gene's germline CDR1 is MNHEY and CDR2 SVGEGT. CDR3 length: 12 amino acids. Trimming took 2 bases from V and 4 from J, leaving 5 bases between them. Study findings and constraints: Just a handful of people given AZD1222 tested seropositive at baseline. Close to half of spike-specific TCRs reportedly recognize unmutated variant regions. Spike-specific TCR breadth and depth went up after people got two AZD1222 doses. White British people made up most donors, females outnumbered males, and clonal diversity was possibly underestimated.

The sequence was obtained from an adult in good health. The V gene is TRBV6-2 or TRBV6-3, the J gene TRBJ1-2; D unclear. The sequencing used peripheral blood, collected on day 0 of MenACWY control vaccination. The CDR3 DNA reads as TGTGCCAGCAGTTACGGAGGCTATGGCTACACCTTC. Translation: CASSYGGYGYTF.